These T cell receptor beta chains were read from a single sample in a study of T-cell reconstitution after alpha-beta-depleted transplantation in children. TCRdb re-called the PCR reads through MiXCR, storing one row per CDR3 protein. The sample lists 440,000 or so distinct CDR3 sequences, roughly 44% occurring once. The source material was PBMCs, sampled before TCRalphabeta/CD19-depleted stem cell transplant. The receptor set was obtained from a girl aged 2-10 years with aplastic anemia, due to receive a stem cell transplant. Both conserved end residues are part of each CDR3. Fields, in order: J gene, V gene, CDR3 protein.

TRBJ2-7	TRBV28	CASSSEIDYEQYF
TRBJ2-7	TRBV28	CASRPRPGERILGGEQYF
TRBJ2-7	TRBV28	CASSPLAGPAYEQYF
TRBJ1-5	TRBV7-2	CASSLDGPQHF
TRBJ2-2	TRBV5-1	CASSLAGSSAGELFF
TRBJ2-5	TRBV7-2	CASSLGGTALEKAQYF
TRBJ2-1	TRBV27	CASSLSMAGLYNEQFF
TRBJ1-2	TRBV2	CASDRLGFGYTF
TRBJ1-3	TRBV6-1	CASRPTASGNTIYF
TRBJ2-3	TRBV5-6	CASSLPAGAITDTQYF
TRBJ2-3	TRBV7-2	CASSFAGLGTQYF
TRBJ2-1	TRBV11-2	CASSPLQAVYNEQFF
TRBJ2-5	TRBV2	CASRASGRSWKQETQYF
TRBJ1-1	TRBV4-1	CASSQESLNTEAFF
TRBJ2-2	TRBV5-1	CASSSGRGGELFF
TRBJ1-2	TRBV5-5	CASSLGAGYTF
TRBJ2-1	TRBV20-1	CSASLASGGPYNEQFF
TRBJ2-7	TRBV5-1	CASSPDGTSGTYEQYF
TRBJ2-1	TRBV19	CASSSTYWGPLNEQFF
TRBJ1-5	TRBV2	CASTEGRRGLRFGNQPQHF
TRBJ1-1	TRBV20-1	CSAPLSGGTEAFF
TRBJ1-1	TRBV12-3/TRBV12-4	CASSLINRGGTEAFF
TRBJ2-3	TRBV20-1	CSASSMLAGAVTQYF
TRBJ1-2	TRBV20-1	CSASSGGDRFYTF
TRBJ1-1	TRBV5-1	CASSSKRTGGNEAFF
TRBJ1-5	TRBV24-1	CATSDSGAQPQHF
TRBJ2-5	TRBV9	CASSVDRDQETQYF
TRBJ2-7	TRBV7-2	CASSDNRHEQYF
TRBJ2-7	TRBV2	CATSRGGSDYEQYF
TRBJ2-1	TRBV10-3	CAISASGAYNEQFF
TRBJ2-5	TRBV5-1	CASSLGQHQETQYF